This TCR beta chain was profiled in a study of shared clonotypes between healthy human individuals. About the research overall: Each donor's CD8 memory used one plate, CD8 naive two, each CD4 subset three.

Positively selected for CCR7, the CD45RO-negative cells used as naive CD8 cells excluded terminally differentiated effector memory CD45RA+ cells. The table came from immunoSEQ multiplex PCR; TCRdb's copy has only in-frame clones and leaves some out. The top ten clones hold less than 0.12% of a sample with around 610,000 clones, roughly 95% of them seen once. The CDR3 runs 19 residues. V shed 4 bases, J shed 0 bases, and the junction held 16 bases outside the gene matches. The germline V gene encodes CDR1 SGHDT and CDR2 YYEEEE. The chain joins TRBV5-6 to TRBJ1-2, with 9 bases that match TRBD1. The sequence derives from a woman aged 30 to 39 in good health. The sequenced material came from naive CD8+ T cells sorted from blood. The DNA for the CDR3 is TGTGCCAGCAGCGAACGGGACAGGGACTATTTAGAATCTAACTATGGCTACACCTTC. It yields the protein CASSERDRDYLESNYGYTF.